This T cell receptor beta chain was documented in a study of T cell responses to AZD1222 COVID-19 vaccine. CDR1 DFQATT and CDR2 SNEGSKA come from the germline V gene (reference sequence). The CDR3 extends over 11 amino acids. TCRdb's copy holds only in-frame clones and misses some; the assay was immunoSEQ multiplex PCR. The sample carries about 130,000 clones, roughly 88% recorded once. This TCR was recovered from an adult in good health. Sequencing used peripheral blood, obtained on day 0 of MenACWY control vaccination. The chain is built from TRBV20-1 and TRBJ2-7; possibly TRBD1 for D (7 bases). Here the CDR3 reads CSVRGDHEQYF. The CDR3 region has the DNA TGCAGCGTCAGGGGGGATCACGAGCAGTACTTC.